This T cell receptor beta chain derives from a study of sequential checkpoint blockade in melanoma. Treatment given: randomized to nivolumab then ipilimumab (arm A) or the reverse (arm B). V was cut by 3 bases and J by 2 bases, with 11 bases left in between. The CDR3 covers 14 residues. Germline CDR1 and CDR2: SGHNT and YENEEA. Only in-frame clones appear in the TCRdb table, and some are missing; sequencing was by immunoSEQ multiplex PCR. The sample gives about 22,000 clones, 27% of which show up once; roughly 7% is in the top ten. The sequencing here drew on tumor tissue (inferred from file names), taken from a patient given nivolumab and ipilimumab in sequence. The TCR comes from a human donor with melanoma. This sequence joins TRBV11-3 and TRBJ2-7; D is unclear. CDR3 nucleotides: TGTGCCAGCAGCTTGGCTCTTTATACCTACGAGCAGTACTTC. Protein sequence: CASSLALYTYEQYF.